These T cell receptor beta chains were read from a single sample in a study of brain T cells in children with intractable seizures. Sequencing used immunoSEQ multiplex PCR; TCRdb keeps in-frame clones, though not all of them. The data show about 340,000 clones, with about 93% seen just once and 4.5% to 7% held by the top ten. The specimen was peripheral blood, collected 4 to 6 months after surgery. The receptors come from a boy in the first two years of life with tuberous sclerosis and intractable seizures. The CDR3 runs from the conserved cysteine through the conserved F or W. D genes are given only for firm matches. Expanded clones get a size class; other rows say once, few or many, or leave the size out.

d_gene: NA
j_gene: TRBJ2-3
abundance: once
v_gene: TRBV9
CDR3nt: TGTGCCAGCAGCGTATGGGGAGATACGCAGTATTTT
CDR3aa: CASSVWGDTQYF

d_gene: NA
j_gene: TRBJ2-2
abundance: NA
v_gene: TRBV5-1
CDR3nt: TGCGCCAGCAGCTTGAAGGGGGAGAACACCGGGGAGCTGTTTTTT
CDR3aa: CASSLKGENTGELFF

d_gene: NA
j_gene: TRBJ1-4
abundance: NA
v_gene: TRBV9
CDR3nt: TGTGCCAGCAGCCCCAAGGTGGAGGTCGAGAAACTGTTTTTT
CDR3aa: CASSPKVEVEKLFF

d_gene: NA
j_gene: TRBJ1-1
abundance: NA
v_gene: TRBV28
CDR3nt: TGTGCCAGCAGTTTGTTCACTGAAGCTTTCTTT
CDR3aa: CASSLFTEAFF

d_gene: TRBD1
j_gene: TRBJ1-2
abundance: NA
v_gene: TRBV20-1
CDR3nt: TGCAGTGCTAGTCCGGGACAGGGGGCTGATGGCTACACCTTC
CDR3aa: CSASPGQGADGYTF

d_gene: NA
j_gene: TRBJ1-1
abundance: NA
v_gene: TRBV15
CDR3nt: TGTGCCACCAGCAGTGCTGATACAACCCTCGGACCTGAAGCTTTCTTT
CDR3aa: CATSSADTTLGPEAFF

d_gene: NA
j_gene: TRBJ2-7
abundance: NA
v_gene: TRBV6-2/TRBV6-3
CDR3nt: TGTGCCAGCAGTTACCCACCTACCTCGGGGAACGAGCAGTACTTC
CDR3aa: CASSYPPTSGNEQYF

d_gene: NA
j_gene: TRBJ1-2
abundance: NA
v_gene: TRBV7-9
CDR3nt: TGTGCCAGCACCGACAGCGAGAATTATGGCTACACCTTC
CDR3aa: CASTDSENYGYTF

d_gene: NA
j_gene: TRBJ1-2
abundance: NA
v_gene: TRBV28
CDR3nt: TGTGCCAGCAGTTTTATAGCTAACTATGGCTACACCTTC
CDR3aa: CASSFIANYGYTF

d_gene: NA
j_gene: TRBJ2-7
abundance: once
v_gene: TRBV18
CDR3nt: TGTGCCAGCTCACCCCCACAGGGTCTGTGGACCGAGCAGTACTTC
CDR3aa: CASSPPQGLWTEQYF

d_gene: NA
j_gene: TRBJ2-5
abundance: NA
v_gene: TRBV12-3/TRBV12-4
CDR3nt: TGTGCCAGCACCCTAGAGACCCAGTACTTC
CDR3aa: CASTLETQYF

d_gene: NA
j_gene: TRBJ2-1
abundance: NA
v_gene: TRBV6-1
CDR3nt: TGTGCCAGCAGTGAAGAGGGAATCTCCTACAATGAGCAGTTCTTC
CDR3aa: CASSEEGISYNEQFF

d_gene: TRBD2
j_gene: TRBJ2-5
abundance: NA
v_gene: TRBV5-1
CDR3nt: TGCGCCAGCAGCTCGGGAGCGGGGGCCCAAGAGACCCAGTACTTC
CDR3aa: CASSSGAGAQETQYF

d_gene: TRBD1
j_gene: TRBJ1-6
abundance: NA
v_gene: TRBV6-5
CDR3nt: TGTGCCAGCAGTTCATTTAAAACAGGGGGGAATTCACCCCTCCACTTT
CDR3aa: CASSSFKTGGNSPLHF

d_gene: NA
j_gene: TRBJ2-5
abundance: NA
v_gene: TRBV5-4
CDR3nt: TGTGCCAGCAGCTTGGGGGGTACACTTCAAGAGACCCAGTACTTC
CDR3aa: CASSLGGTLQETQYF

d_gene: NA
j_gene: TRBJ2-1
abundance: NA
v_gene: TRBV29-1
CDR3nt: TGCAGCGTTGAATCCCGGGAGCCCTACAATGAGCAGTTCTTC
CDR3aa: CSVESREPYNEQFF

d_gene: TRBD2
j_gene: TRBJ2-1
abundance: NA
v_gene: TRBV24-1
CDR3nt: TGTGCCACCAGTGATTTGCATGGGACTAGCGGGGGGTACAATGAGCAGTTCTTC
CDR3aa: CATSDLHGTSGGYNEQFF

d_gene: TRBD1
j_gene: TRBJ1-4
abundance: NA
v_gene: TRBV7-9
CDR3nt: TGTGCCAGCAGCCCCCGGGACAGGGCTCCTAATGAAAAACTGTTTTTT
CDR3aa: CASSPRDRAPNEKLFF

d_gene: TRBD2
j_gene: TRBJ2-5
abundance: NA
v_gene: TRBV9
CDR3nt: TGTGCCAGCAGCCCCACTAGCGGGGGGCCAGGCCGGGAGACCCAGTACTTC
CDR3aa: CASSPTSGGPGRETQYF

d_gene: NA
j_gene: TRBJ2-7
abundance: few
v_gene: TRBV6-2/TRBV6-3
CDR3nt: TGTGCCAGCAGTTACGAGGGCGGGGGCACCTACGAGCAGTACTTC
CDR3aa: CASSYEGGGTYEQYF

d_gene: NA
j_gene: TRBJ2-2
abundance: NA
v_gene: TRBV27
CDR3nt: TGTGCCAGCACAAAGCGAGCGGTTTTTCCTGGGGGCGGGGAGCTGTTTTTT
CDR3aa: CASTKRAVFPGGGELFF

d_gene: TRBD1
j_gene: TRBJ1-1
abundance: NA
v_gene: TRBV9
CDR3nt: TGTGCCAGCGACAGGGTCGCGGACACTGAAGCTTTCTTT
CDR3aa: CASDRVADTEAFF

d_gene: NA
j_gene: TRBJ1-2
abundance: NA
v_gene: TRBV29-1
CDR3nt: TGCAGCGTTGAGGGTGGGCGGCTCTATGGCTACACCTTC
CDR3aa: CSVEGGRLYGYTF

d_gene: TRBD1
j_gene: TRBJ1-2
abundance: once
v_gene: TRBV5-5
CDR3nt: TGTGCCAGCAGCGCCAGGACAGGGGGCTTTGGCTACACCTTC
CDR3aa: CASSARTGGFGYTF

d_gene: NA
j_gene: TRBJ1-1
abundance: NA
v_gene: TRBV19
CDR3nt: TGTGCCAGCGTCGACTGGGCTGAAGCTTTCTTT
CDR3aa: CASVDWAEAFF

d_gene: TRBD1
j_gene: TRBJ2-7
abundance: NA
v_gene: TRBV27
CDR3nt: TGTGCCAGCAGTTCGGGACAGAGTCCCTACGAGCAGTACTTC
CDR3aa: CASSSGQSPYEQYF

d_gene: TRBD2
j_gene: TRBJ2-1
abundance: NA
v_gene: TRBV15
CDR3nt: TGTGCCACCAGCAGAGATCATCCAGCGGGAAACAATGAGCAGTTCTTC
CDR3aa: CATSRDHPAGNNEQFF

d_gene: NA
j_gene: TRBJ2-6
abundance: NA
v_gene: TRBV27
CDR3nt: TGTGCCAGCAGTTGGAAACAGGCCGGCTCTGGGGCCAACGTCCTGACTTTC
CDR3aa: CASSWKQAGSGANVLTF

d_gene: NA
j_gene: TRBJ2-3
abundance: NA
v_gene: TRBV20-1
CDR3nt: TGCAGTGCCAGTAAGGGGCGACTGATCACAGATACGCAGTATTTT
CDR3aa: CSASKGRLITDTQYF

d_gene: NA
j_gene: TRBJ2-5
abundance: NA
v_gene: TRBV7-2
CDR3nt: TGTGCCAGCAGCTCGCAGCTGAAGCAAGAGACCCAGTACTTC
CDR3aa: CASSSQLKQETQYF